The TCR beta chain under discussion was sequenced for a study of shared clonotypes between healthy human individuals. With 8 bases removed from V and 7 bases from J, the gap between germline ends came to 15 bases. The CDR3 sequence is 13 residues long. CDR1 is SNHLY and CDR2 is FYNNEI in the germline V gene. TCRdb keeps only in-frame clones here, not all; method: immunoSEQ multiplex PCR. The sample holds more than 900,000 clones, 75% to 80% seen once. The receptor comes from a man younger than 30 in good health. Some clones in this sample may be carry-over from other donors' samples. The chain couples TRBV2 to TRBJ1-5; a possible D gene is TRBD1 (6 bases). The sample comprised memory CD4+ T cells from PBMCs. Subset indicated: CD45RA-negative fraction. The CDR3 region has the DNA TGTGCCAGCCAACAGGGAGTAGGACAGCCCCAGCATTTT. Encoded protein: CASQQGVGQPQHF.